These T cell receptor beta chains were read from a single sample in a study of CD8+ T cells in alopecia areata. The data were produced by immunoSEQ multiplex PCR, yet TCRdb's version contains in-frame clones alone and is incomplete. Here the sample spans 150,000 or so clones, around 86% being singletons. This material consisted of CD8+ T cells sorted from blood, taken at week 0. The receptor source for this set is a human donor with alopecia areata. Each CDR3 is given with its conserved first and last residue. D genes are given only for firm matches. Clone size is not always given. Where it is, it says once, few, many or a class for expanded clones.

TGTGCCAGCAGCTGGACAGCAGAAGCTTTCTTT | CASSWTAEAFF | TRBV6-1 | NA | NA | TRBJ1-1
TGTGCCAGCAGCTTAGGAACCGGGGGGGACCGCGAGCAGTACTTC | CASSLGTGGDREQYF | TRBV13 | NA | TRBD2 | TRBJ2-7
TGCGCCAGCAGCCAAGAGGTAGGGGACGAGCAGTACTTC | CASSQEVGDEQYF | TRBV4-1 | NA | NA | TRBJ2-7
TGTGCCAGCAGCTTAAGAAGACTAGCCAATGAGCAGTTCTTC | CASSLRRLANEQFF | TRBV13 | NA | TRBD2 | TRBJ2-1
TGTGCCAGCTCACCGGCCGACACGAAGGGAGCCAAAAACATTCAGTACTTC | CASSPADTKGAKNIQYF | TRBV18 | NA | NA | TRBJ2-4
TGTGCCAGCAGACCCACTAACAATGAGCAGTTCTTC | CASRPTNNEQFF | TRBV2 | NA | NA | TRBJ2-1
TGTGCCAGCAATTTAAGGGTGGGAGAGACCCAGTACTTC | CASNLRVGETQYF | TRBV27 | once | NA | TRBJ2-5
TGTGCCAGCAGTTTACATCCAGGGGGCCTAGAGCAGTACTTC | CASSLHPGGLEQYF | TRBV27 | once | TRBD1 | TRBJ2-7
TGTGCCAGCAGCCCCCTAGGGCCCCACGAGCAGTACTTC | CASSPLGPHEQYF | TRBV7-9 | NA | NA | TRBJ2-7
TGCAGCGTTTCGGGACTAGCGGGAGCATCCGGGGAGCTGTTTTTT | CSVSGLAGASGELFF | TRBV29-1 | NA | TRBD2 | TRBJ2-2
TGTGCCAGCAGTTTTAATTTAGGGGGGGCCAATGAGCAGTTCTTC | CASSFNLGGANEQFF | TRBV6-1 | NA | NA | TRBJ2-1
TGTGCCAGCAGCGACCCGAACGCCATCTCCTACGAGCAGTACTTC | CASSDPNAISYEQYF | TRBV7-9 | NA | NA | TRBJ2-7
TGTGCCAGCAGTTTCTCAGGGAGCGATGAGCAGTTCTTC | CASSFSGSDEQFF | TRBV28 | NA | NA | TRBJ2-1
TGTGCCATCAGTGAAGTAGCGGGATCCATCAGCTCCTACAATGAGCAGTTCTTC | CAISEVAGSISSYNEQFF | TRBV10-3 | few | TRBD2 | TRBJ2-1
TGTGCCACCCGTCCCGGGGTGGGTTTGGACGAGCAGTACTTC | CATRPGVGLDEQYF | TRBV27 | NA | NA | TRBJ2-7
TGTGCCAGCAGTTTCAGCGGGGGCCACGAGCAGTACTTC | CASSFSGGHEQYF | TRBV6-5 | few | TRBD2 | TRBJ2-7
TGTGCCAGTAGTATAGTGAAGGGGATTGAGCAGTTCTTC | CASSIVKGIEQFF | TRBV19 | NA | NA | TRBJ2-1
TGCGCCAGCAGCCAAGATCACAGGGACAATGAGCAGTTCTTC | CASSQDHRDNEQFF | TRBV4-1 | NA | NA | TRBJ2-1
TGTGCCAGTAGGCAATCCGGGAGGACCGAGGAAGCTTTCTTT | CASRQSGRTEEAFF | TRBV19 | NA | NA | TRBJ1-1
TGTGCCAGCAGCCAAAAGGGACAGGGCCTCTACAATGAGCAGTTCTTC | CASSQKGQGLYNEQFF | TRBV7-9 | NA | TRBD1 | TRBJ2-1
TGTGCCAGCAGTGACGTGGGAGTAGATACGCAGTATTTT | CASSDVGVDTQYF | TRBV6-5 | NA | NA | TRBJ2-3
TGTGCCAGCAGCTCCCAATGGGGCTCATCGTACGAGCAGTACTTC | CASSSQWGSSYEQYF | TRBV7-9 | NA | NA | TRBJ2-7
TGTGCCAGCAGCTCCGCCCCCGTAGGGAACTACGAGCAGTACTTC | CASSSAPVGNYEQYF | TRBV7-2 | NA | NA | TRBJ2-7
TGTGCCAGCAGCGTAGGTGGGCGGGAGCTAGAGCAGTTCTTC | CASSVGGRELEQFF | TRBV9 | once | TRBD2 | TRBJ2-1
TGTGCCAGCAGCTTAGTTGCGGTCTCTAGCACAGATACGCAGTATTTT | CASSLVAVSSTDTQYF | TRBV7-2 | NA | NA | TRBJ2-3
TGTGCCAGCAGTCTAGACAGGGGCTACACCGGGGAGCTGTTTTTT | CASSLDRGYTGELFF | TRBV7-2 | NA | TRBD1 | TRBJ2-2
TGTGCCAGCAGTGAATGGGCGGAAGATAGCAATCAGCCCCAGCATTTT | CASSEWAEDSNQPQHF | TRBV6-1 | NA | NA | TRBJ1-5
TGTGCCAGCAGGGGAGATAGGGTCGGGACCTACGAGCAGTACTTC | CASRGDRVGTYEQYF | TRBV11-2 | NA | NA | TRBJ2-7
TGTGCCAGCAGCTTAGGGTTTTATGACACAGATACGCAGTATTTT | CASSLGFYDTDTQYF | TRBV7-3 | few | NA | TRBJ2-3
TGTGCCAGCAGCTTGGCCGTGGGGAGCCAGAAAGATACGCAGTATTTT | CASSLAVGSQKDTQYF | TRBV5-4 | NA | NA | TRBJ2-3
TGTGCCAGTAGTACCCTCCTCTCCACAGATACGCAGTATTTT | CASSTLLSTDTQYF | TRBV19 | NA | NA | TRBJ2-3
TGTGCCAGCAGCTTAGATCCCACCCTGAACACTGAAGCTTTCTTT | CASSLDPTLNTEAFF | TRBV11-2 | NA | NA | TRBJ1-1
TGTGCCAGCAGTTTGACTAGCGGGAGGGCGACGAATTACAATGAGCAGTTCTTC | CASSLTSGRATNYNEQFF | TRBV27 | few | TRBD2 | TRBJ2-1
TGTGCCAGCAGCTTGACAGCGTCCTACGAGCAGTACTTC | CASSLTASYEQYF | TRBV5-4 | NA | NA | TRBJ2-7
TGTGCCAGCAGCTCCGGCAGTGTTCACGAGCAGTACTTC | CASSSGSVHEQYF | TRBV7-9 | NA | NA | TRBJ2-7
TGTGCCAGCAGCTTGGGACACTCCCCGGGGGAGCAGTACTTC | CASSLGHSPGEQYF | TRBV7-9 | NA | NA | TRBJ2-7
TGTGCCAGCAGTTTCAGGGGGCAGGCCGGGGAGCTGTTTTTT | CASSFRGQAGELFF | TRBV6-1 | NA | TRBD1 | TRBJ2-2
TGTGCCAGCAGCTCCCCCGGGAATGAGCAGTTCTTC | CASSSPGNEQFF | TRBV13 | NA | NA | TRBJ2-1
TGTGCCAGCAGCGTAGCTACAGGGGGCTCCTACAATGAGCAGTTCTTC | CASSVATGGSYNEQFF | TRBV9 | once | TRBD1 | TRBJ2-1
TGTGCCACCAGCATGGGACTTGCCAAAAACATTCAGTACTTC | CATSMGLAKNIQYF | TRBV15 | NA | NA | TRBJ2-4
TGTGCCACCAGCAGAGAACCCGGGAGACACGCCATTTACAATGAGCAGTTCTTC | CATSREPGRHAIYNEQFF | TRBV15 | NA | NA | TRBJ2-1
TGTGCCAGCAGTGTGATAGCGGAGGGGTCCTACGAGCAGTACTTC | CASSVIAEGSYEQYF | TRBV6-1 | once | NA | TRBJ2-7
TGCGCCAGCAGCCACCGGGACTCACCCTACGAGCAGTACTTC | CASSHRDSPYEQYF | TRBV5-1 | NA | NA | TRBJ2-7
TGTGCCAGCAGCAAAGAGAGGGGCGGGGGGGCCTATCTCAATGAGCAGTTCTTC | CASSKERGGGAYLNEQFF | TRBV4-2 | NA | TRBD2 | TRBJ2-1
TGTGCCAGTAGTATCCGGGGGTCCCCTGGATATGGCTACACCTTC | CASSIRGSPGYGYTF | TRBV19 | NA | NA | TRBJ1-2
TGTGCCAGTAGTATTGGGTCTGGGGCCAACGTCCTGACTTTC | CASSIGSGANVLTF | TRBV19 | NA | NA | TRBJ2-6
TGTGCCAGCAGCCTTAGTGGAACCGGGGAGCTGTTTTTT | CASSLSGTGELFF | TRBV7-9 | NA | NA | TRBJ2-2
TGTGCCAGCAGTTTAACAGGCAATGAGCAGTTCTTC | CASSLTGNEQFF | TRBV6-5 | once | NA | TRBJ2-1
TGTGCTAGTGGTTTGGAAGGAAGCCGCGGGACCCAGTACTTC | CASGLEGSRGTQYF | TRBV12-5 | NA | NA | TRBJ2-5
TGTGCCAGCAGTCCCTCCTCCCTCGGCGGGGTGGGCTACACCTTC | CASSPSSLGGVGYTF | TRBV6-5 | NA | NA | TRBJ1-2
TGTGCCAGCAGTTCCAGGGGGCAGAGATACTACGAGCAGTACTTC | CASSSRGQRYYEQYF | TRBV6-6 | NA | TRBD1 | TRBJ2-7
TGTGCCAGCAGTTTATGGCCGGGACTAATATACAATGAGCAGTTCTTC | CASSLWPGLIYNEQFF | TRBV27 | NA | TRBD2 | TRBJ2-1